Shown below are 9 T cell receptor beta chains from a single sample sequenced in a study of blood T cells in healthy people across ages. Through a sample-barcoded 5' primer and a J-beta primer mix, a second PCR was run for about 6 to 11 cycles. TCRdb recomputed calls from the 5' RACE reads with MiXCR, one row per CDR3 protein. The data contain 600,000 to 850,000 distinct CDR3 sequences, roughly 47% of them singletons. The sample taken for sequencing was blood. The receptors shown here come from a woman aged 60 to 75 in good health.

The rearrangement joins TRBV7-2 to TRBJ1-1; weak D call: TRBD1 (6 bases). The CDR3 consists of 13 residues. V lost 8 bases, J lost 4 bases, and 14 bases lay in between. Per the germline V gene, CDR1 is SGHTA and CDR2 is FQGNSA. The CDR3 region has the DNA TGTGCCAGCTCCCAAGGGGGGGTCACTGAAGCTTTCTTT. It specifies CASSQGGVTEAFF.

There are a few counts of this clonotype. J is TRBJ2-2 and V is TRBV7-2, with D perhaps matching TRBD1 or TRBD2 (5 bases each). CDR1 SGHTA and CDR2 FQGNSA come from the germline V gene. CDR3 length: 15 amino acids. Trimming took off 1 base at V and 4 bases at J, with 10 bases between the two ends. The CDR3, as DNA: TGTGCCAGCAGCTTAGGGGGGAGTGGCACCGGGGAGCTGTTTTTT. Protein sequence: CASSLGGSGTGELFF.

This clonotype occurred a few times. This chain joins TRBV29-1 and TRBJ2-3, with a possible D match to TRBD2 (5 bases). This CDR3 has 13 amino acids. V was clipped by 7 bases and J by 0 bases, with 11 bases between them. Germline assignment: CDR1 SQVTM and CDR2 ANQGSEA. CDR3 amino acids: CSADGDSTDTQYF. The DNA of the CDR3 is TGCAGCGCGGACGGGGATAGCACAGATACGCAGTATTTT.

The V and J genes are TRBV9 and TRBJ2-3, with D tentatively TRBD2 (7 bases). This CDR3 contains 16 residues. Germline V gene data show CDR1 as SGDLS and CDR2 as YYNGEE. The V and J ends lost 0 bases and 5 bases respectively, with 16 bases between them. The chain's CDR3 is CASSVGRGRLEDTQYF. The CDR3 region has the DNA TGTGCCAGCAGCGTAGGGCGGGGGCGCCTGGAAGATACGCAGTATTTT.

The chain couples TRBV5-1 to TRBJ2-2, with a tentative D call TRBD2 (6 bases). V lost 4 bases and J 2 bases, leaving 9 bases between the germline ends. The germline CDR1 and CDR2 sequences are SGHRS and YFSETQ. CDR3 length equals 14 residues. The CDR3 loop is CASSIGTNTGELFF. The DNA for the CDR3 is TGCGCCAGCAGCATCGGGACTAACACCGGGGAGCTGTTTTTT.

As concerns this clonotype: A read error may explain this, as a much larger clone is one base away. The chain carries TRBV6-2 or TRBV6-3 and TRBJ2-7; 8 bases fit TRBD2. The V gene end was trimmed by 7 bases and the J gene end by 8 bases; junction bases not matched to a gene: 7. CDR1 and CDR2 (germline): MNHEY, SVGEGT. The CDR3 extends over 12 amino acids. The DNA for the CDR3 is TGTGCCAGCAAGACTAGCGTGAGCAAGCAGTACTTC. It yields the protein CASKTSVSKQYF.

This clonotype was recorded many times. The chain combines TRBV29-1 with TRBJ2-5; D is uncertain. Trimming took 0 bases from V and 1 from J, leaving 9 bases between them. CDR1 is SQVTM, CDR2 ANQGSEA, per germline. CDR3 length: 14 residues. The CDR3 DNA follows: TGCAGCGTTGAAGAGGCAGGTGCCCAAGAGACCCAGTACTTC. It specifies CSVEEAGAQETQYF.

The chain recombines TRBV20-1 with TRBJ2-1, with D possibly TRBD2 on 6 matching bases. Germline V lookup: CDR1 DFQATT, CDR2 SNEGSKA (reference sequence). This CDR3 is built from 14 residues. V gave up 4 bases and J gave up 0 bases, with 10 bases separating them. This chain's CDR3 is CSAKGSGSYNEQFF. CDR3 coding DNA: TGCAGTGCTAAGGGTAGCGGCTCCTACAATGAGCAGTTCTTC.

The sample holds a few counts of this clonotype. The V and J genes are TRBV5-5 and TRBJ2-1, with 7 bases lining up with TRBD1. The J segment lost 5 bases and the V segment lost 2 bases, leaving 4 bases of the junction unmatched. This CDR3 has 14 amino acids. The V gene's germline CDR1 is SGHKS and CDR2 YYEKEE (reference sequence). This chain's CDR3 is CASSFGDSHNEQFF. CDR3 DNA: TGTGCCAGCAGCTTTGGGGACAGCCACAATGAGCAGTTCTTC.